A single sample is the source of the 4 T cell receptor beta chains below, sequenced in a study of molecular identifiers for immune sequencing clone quantification. One entry per CDR3 protein, called by TCRdb with MiXCR from the PCR reads. In the table there are 62,000 or so distinct CDR3 sequences, about a sixth of which are singletons. Sequenced: naive CD8+ T cells from blood, with Jurkat cell RNA spiked in. Subset: FACS-sorted CD8+CD4-CCR7+CD45RA+ naive T cells. The receptor source for this set is a human donor in good health. Some libraries in this study had Jurkat cell RNA spiked in.

In its sample, this clonotype was seen many times. The rearrangement links TRBV4-3 to TRBJ2-3, with D hard to call. The CDR3 runs 14 residues. V was clipped by 6 bases and J by 2 bases, with 12 bases between them. Germline V CDR1 and CDR2: LGHNA, YSLEER. The CDR3 sequence is CASSEAPFTDTQYF. The DNA for the CDR3 is TGCGCCAGCAGTGAGGCTCCCTTCACAGATACGCAGTATTTT.

In this sample, this clonotype turned up many times. The chain recombines TRBV7-9 with TRBJ1-1; D is unclear. The germline V and J ends were trimmed by 4 bases and 2 bases, with 8 bases remaining between them. CDR3 length equals 13 residues. CDR1 is SEHNR, CDR2 FQNEAQ, per germline (reference sequence). The CDR3 reads CASSSPGNTEAFF. The CDR3 DNA is TGTGCCAGCAGCTCGCCAGGTAACACTGAAGCTTTCTTT.

This clonotype was found many times. This chain links TRBV7-9 with TRBJ2-1; 11 bases are a match to TRBD2. The CDR3 runs 17 residues. V lost 5 bases to trimming and J lost 5 bases; unmatched junction nucleotides: 11. Germline V gives CDR1 SEHNR, CDR2 FQNEAQ (reference sequence). The CDR3 DNA sequence: TGTGCCAGCAGCCCCTCCACTAGCGGGAGTATTAACAATGAGCAGTTCTTC. Its protein product is CASSPSTSGSINNEQFF.

The rearrangement links TRBV24-1 to TRBJ2-3, with 8 nucleotides matching TRBD1. The CDR3 runs to 14 residues. V shed 9 bases, J shed 3 bases, and the junction held 7 bases outside the gene matches. CDR1 is KGHDR and CDR2 is SFDVKD in the germline V gene. CDR3 amino acids: CATHPDRATDTQYF. Here the CDR3 DNA reads TGTGCCACCCACCCGGACAGGGCGACAGATACGCAGTATTTT.